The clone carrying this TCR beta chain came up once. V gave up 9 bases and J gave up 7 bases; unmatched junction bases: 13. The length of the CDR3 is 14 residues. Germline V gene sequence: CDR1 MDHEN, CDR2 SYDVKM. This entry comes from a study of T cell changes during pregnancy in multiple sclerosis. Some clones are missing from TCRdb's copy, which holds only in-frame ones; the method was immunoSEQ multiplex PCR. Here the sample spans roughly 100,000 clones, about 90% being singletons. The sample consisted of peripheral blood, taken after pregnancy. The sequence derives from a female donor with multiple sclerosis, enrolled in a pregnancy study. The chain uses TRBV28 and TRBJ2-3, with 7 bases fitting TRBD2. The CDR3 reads CASYPGGAIYTQYF. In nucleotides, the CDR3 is TGTGCCAGTTACCCGGGAGGTGCTATATATACGCAGTATTTT.